This TCR beta chain was captured by sequencing in a study of blood T cell repertoires in COVID-19. Study summary: Nucleic acid was either cDNA or gDNA, and it came from T cells, B-cell-depleted T cells, or PBMCs.

Original handling: From reference gene primer amplification, estimates of nucleated cell counts were derived. Assay used: immunoSEQ multiplex PCR; TCRdb lists only in-frame clones, some missing. V, J and clone size derive from that table, while D and trimming were established from the DNA sequence. The sample shows some 200,000 clones, 92% of them seen only once. The CDR3 spans 15 residues. Germline V gene lookup returns CDR1 MNHEY and CDR2 SVGAGI. Trimming took 2 bases from V and 2 from J; bases not matched to a gene: 3. The sequenced sample was peripheral blood. This receptor was obtained from a man younger than 45 with acute or convalescent COVID-19. V and J are TRBV6-5 and TRBJ1-5, with TRBD1 matching over 7 bases. CDR3 amino acids: CASSYDRVGNQPQHF. The CDR3 bases are TGTGCCAGCAGTTACGACAGGGTTGGCAATCAGCCCCAGCATTTT.